This is a list of T cell receptor beta chains from one sample in a study of T cell repertoires in cytomegalovirus infection. Using its own MiXCR run on the reads, TCRdb lists one record per CDR3 protein. The repertoire holds just over 300,000 distinct CDR3 sequences, with about a sixth as singletons. Sample: PBMCs. Receptors were obtained from a human donor in good health (CMV status not recorded). Some clones in this sample may be carry-over from other donors' samples. CDR3s include the opening cysteine and the closing phenylalanine or tryptophan. The D gene is left open where the match is weak. Expanded clones are given a class, and other clones once, few, many or no size at all.

clone size: -
J gene: TRBJ1-1
V gene: TRBV19
D gene: TRBD1
CDR3 protein: CASRRQGANAEAFF
CDR3 DNA: TGTGCCAGTAGAAGACAGGGAGCAAACGCTGAAGCTTTCTTT

clone size: few
J gene: TRBJ2-2
V gene: TRBV28
D gene: -
CDR3 protein: CASRTTPGGELFF
CDR3 DNA: TGTGCCAGCAGGACGACGCCAGGGGGGGAGCTGTTTTTT

clone size: -
J gene: TRBJ1-6
V gene: TRBV27
D gene: -
CDR3 protein: CASRIKEKPLHF
CDR3 DNA: TGTGCCAGCCGCATAAAGGAGAAACCCCTCCACTTT

clone size: many
J gene: TRBJ2-3
V gene: TRBV7-9
D gene: -
CDR3 protein: CASSFSPLAVPDTQYF
CDR3 DNA: TGTGCCAGCAGCTTCTCCCCCTTAGCGGTCCCAGATACGCAGTATTTT

clone size: -
J gene: TRBJ2-1
V gene: TRBV24-1
D gene: -
CDR3 protein: CATGREYNEQFF
CDR3 DNA: TGTGCCACCGGTCGAGAATACAATGAGCAGTTCTTC

clone size: many
J gene: TRBJ2-7
V gene: TRBV12-3/TRBV12-4
D gene: -
CDR3 protein: CASSFETLPGEQYF
CDR3 DNA: TGTGCCAGCAGTTTCGAGACTCTCCCAGGGGAGCAGTACTTC

clone size: few
J gene: TRBJ1-5
V gene: TRBV19
D gene: -
CDR3 protein: CASSGFYQPQHF
CDR3 DNA: TGTGCCAGTAGTGGATTTTATCAGCCCCAGCATTTT

clone size: many
J gene: TRBJ1-5
V gene: TRBV7-2
D gene: -
CDR3 protein: CASSLFDNQPQHF
CDR3 DNA: TGTGCCAGCAGCTTATTTGACAATCAGCCCCAGCATTTT

clone size: few
J gene: TRBJ1-3
V gene: TRBV6-1
D gene: -
CDR3 protein: CASSQTPAGNTIYF
CDR3 DNA: TGTGCCAGCAGCCAGACTCCAGCTGGAAACACCATATATTTT

clone size: few
J gene: TRBJ2-2
V gene: TRBV11-2
D gene: -
CDR3 protein: CASSSGADTGELFF
CDR3 DNA: TGTGCCAGCAGCTCAGGGGCCGACACCGGGGAGCTGTTTTTT

clone size: many
J gene: TRBJ1-1
V gene: TRBV3-1
D gene: -
CDR3 protein: CASSQRQTRLNTEAFF
CDR3 DNA: TGTGCCAGCAGCCAACGCCAAACGCGGCTGAACACTGAAGCTTTCTTT

clone size: few
J gene: TRBJ1-5
V gene: TRBV6-2/TRBV6-3
D gene: -
CDR3 protein: CASSYGRSGNQPQHF
CDR3 DNA: TGTGCCAGCAGCTACGGCAGGTCCGGCAATCAGCCCCAGCATTTT

clone size: -
J gene: TRBJ1-6
V gene: TRBV7-9
D gene: -
CDR3 protein: CASSLSLESLHF
CDR3 DNA: TGTGCCAGCAGCTTATCGCTGGAATCCCTCCACTTT

clone size: few
J gene: TRBJ1-4
V gene: TRBV5-4
D gene: -
CDR3 protein: CASSKGTETNEKLFF
CDR3 DNA: TGTGCCAGCAGCAAGGGGACGGAAACTAATGAAAAACTGTTTTTT

clone size: -
J gene: TRBJ1-1
V gene: TRBV7-9
D gene: -
CDR3 protein: CASSPSQGRDTEAFF
CDR3 DNA: TGTGCCAGCAGCCCCTCCCAGGGAAGGGACACTGAAGCTTTCTTT

clone size: few
J gene: TRBJ2-5
V gene: TRBV4-2
D gene: -
CDR3 protein: CASSQDLTQGYQETQYF
CDR3 DNA: TGTGCCAGCAGCCAAGATCTTACCCAGGGGTACCAAGAGACCCAGTACTTC

clone size: -
J gene: TRBJ2-1
V gene: TRBV7-9
D gene: TRBD2
CDR3 protein: CASSLSGGGHDEQFF
CDR3 DNA: TGTGCCAGCAGCTTAAGCGGGGGGGGGCACGATGAGCAGTTCTTC

clone size: many
J gene: TRBJ2-7
V gene: TRBV7-6
D gene: -
CDR3 protein: CASSRNEGDEQYF
CDR3 DNA: TGTGCCAGCAGCCGCAATGAGGGGGACGAGCAGTACTTC

clone size: many
J gene: TRBJ1-2
V gene: TRBV7-2
D gene: -
CDR3 protein: CASSSPGQQGYTF
CDR3 DNA: TGTGCCAGCAGCTCGCCGGGACAACAAGGCTACACCTTC

clone size: many
J gene: TRBJ1-1
V gene: TRBV10-3
D gene: -
CDR3 protein: CATTLGSNTEAFF
CDR3 DNA: TGTGCCACCACGCTCGGCTCGAACACTGAAGCTTTCTTT

clone size: -
J gene: TRBJ2-5
V gene: TRBV7-9
D gene: TRBD2
CDR3 protein: CASSERGSQETQYF
CDR3 DNA: TGTGCCAGCAGCGAGCGGGGGAGCCAAGAGACCCAGTACTTC

clone size: once
J gene: TRBJ2-5
V gene: TRBV18
D gene: -
CDR3 protein: CASSPEVQGVGETQYF
CDR3 DNA: TGTGCCAGCTCACCGGAAGTACAGGGTGTCGGAGAGACCCAGTACTTC

clone size: many
J gene: TRBJ1-1
V gene: TRBV6-1
D gene: -
CDR3 protein: CASSEETGPNTEAFF
CDR3 DNA: TGTGCCAGCAGTGAAGAGACGGGACCGAACACTGAAGCTTTCTTT

clone size: -
J gene: TRBJ2-3
V gene: TRBV5-4
D gene: -
CDR3 protein: CASSLLGSGGTDTQYF
CDR3 DNA: TGTGCCAGCAGCTTACTGGGGTCAGGGGGCACAGATACGCAGTATTTT

clone size: -
J gene: TRBJ2-5
V gene: TRBV7-9
D gene: -
CDR3 protein: CASSSPGLQETQYF
CDR3 DNA: TGTGCCAGCAGCTCCCCGGGACTTCAAGAGACCCAGTACTTC

clone size: many
J gene: TRBJ2-1
V gene: TRBV7-9
D gene: TRBD2
CDR3 protein: CASSPGLAGFTYNEQFF
CDR3 DNA: TGTGCCAGCAGCCCTGGGCTAGCGGGGTTTACTTACAATGAGCAGTTCTTC

clone size: few
J gene: TRBJ1-1
V gene: TRBV12-3/TRBV12-4
D gene: -
CDR3 protein: CASSSEWTEAFF
CDR3 DNA: TGTGCCAGCAGTTCGGAGTGGACTGAAGCTTTCTTT

clone size: -
J gene: TRBJ2-7
V gene: TRBV7-2
D gene: TRBD2
CDR3 protein: CASSRPTSGGPPPHEQYF
CDR3 DNA: TGTGCCAGCAGCCGACCGACTAGCGGGGGCCCACCCCCCCACGAGCAGTACTTC

clone size: few
J gene: TRBJ2-7
V gene: TRBV12-3/TRBV12-4
D gene: TRBD1
CDR3 protein: CASSNGQGYEQYF
CDR3 DNA: TGTGCCAGCAGTAACGGACAGGGCTACGAGCAGTACTTC

clone size: -
J gene: TRBJ1-5
V gene: TRBV7-3
D gene: TRBD1
CDR3 protein: CASSDTGGGGLGLDDQPQHF
CDR3 DNA: TGTGCCAGCAGCGATACAGGGGGCGGGGGGCTCGGGTTGGATGATCAGCCCCAGCATTTT

clone size: many
J gene: TRBJ2-7
V gene: TRBV12-3/TRBV12-4
D gene: TRBD1
CDR3 protein: CASTRQGGSTYEQYF
CDR3 DNA: TGTGCCAGCACCAGACAGGGGGGGTCGACCTACGAGCAGTACTTC

clone size: -
J gene: TRBJ2-5
V gene: TRBV4-2
D gene: -
CDR3 protein: CASSQDYLGSVETQYF
CDR3 DNA: TGTGCCAGCAGCCAAGATTATCTGGGGTCGGTAGAGACCCAGTACTTC

clone size: many
J gene: TRBJ2-2
V gene: TRBV7-2
D gene: -
CDR3 protein: CASSLFYRDNTGELFF
CDR3 DNA: TGTGCCAGCAGCTTGTTCTACAGGGATAACACCGGGGAGCTGTTTTTT

clone size: many
J gene: TRBJ1-4
V gene: TRBV7-2
D gene: -
CDR3 protein: CASSRVVANEKLFF
CDR3 DNA: TGTGCCAGCAGCCGGGTAGTTGCTAATGAAAAACTGTTTTTT

clone size: -
J gene: TRBJ1-1
V gene: TRBV7-6
D gene: -
CDR3 protein: CASSLTGGRMTEAFF
CDR3 DNA: TGTGCCAGCAGCTTAACCGGGGGGCGCATGACTGAAGCTTTCTTT

clone size: many
J gene: TRBJ2-6
V gene: TRBV7-2
D gene: -
CDR3 protein: CAIRGGSGANVLTF
CDR3 DNA: TGTGCCATCAGGGGTGGCTCCGGGGCCAACGTCCTGACTTTC

clone size: many
J gene: TRBJ2-2
V gene: TRBV7-8
D gene: -
CDR3 protein: CASSSNRETGELFF
CDR3 DNA: TGTGCCAGCAGCTCCAACAGGGAGACCGGGGAGCTGTTTTTT

clone size: few
J gene: TRBJ2-1
V gene: TRBV14
D gene: -
CDR3 protein: CASSLLQGGEQFF
CDR3 DNA: TGTGCCAGCAGCCTCCTCCAGGGGGGAGAGCAGTTCTTC

clone size: many
J gene: TRBJ1-1
V gene: TRBV7-2
D gene: -
CDR3 protein: CASSLVGGFGSSQGTEAFF
CDR3 DNA: TGTGCCAGCAGCTTAGTAGGGGGATTCGGCTCCTCCCAGGGCACTGAAGCTTTCTTT

clone size: many
J gene: TRBJ1-5
V gene: TRBV7-2
D gene: -
CDR3 protein: CASSLGRKDQPQHF
CDR3 DNA: TGTGCCAGCAGCTTAGGCAGAAAAGATCAGCCCCAGCATTTT

clone size: many
J gene: TRBJ2-1
V gene: TRBV12-3/TRBV12-4
D gene: -
CDR3 protein: CATSSPPSYNEQFF
CDR3 DNA: TGTGCCACCTCTTCGCCCCCTTCCTACAATGAGCAGTTCTTC

clone size: many
J gene: TRBJ2-7
V gene: TRBV7-9
D gene: -
CDR3 protein: CASSSPQEGAGYEQYF
CDR3 DNA: TGTGCCAGCAGCTCCCCTCAGGAGGGCGCTGGCTACGAGCAGTACTTC

clone size: once
J gene: TRBJ2-5
V gene: TRBV20-1
D gene: TRBD2
CDR3 protein: CSAEGLAGVIKTQCF
CDR3 DNA: TGCAGTGCTGAGGGGCTAGCGGGGGTGATAAAGACCCAGTGCTTC

clone size: -
J gene: TRBJ2-5
V gene: TRBV6-6
D gene: TRBD1
CDR3 protein: CASSATGGKETQYF
CDR3 DNA: TGTGCCAGCAGTGCGACAGGGGGCAAGGAGACCCAGTACTTC

clone size: -
J gene: TRBJ2-2
V gene: TRBV5-3
D gene: TRBD1
CDR3 protein: CASSSGTGIIGELFF
CDR3 DNA: TGTGCCAGCAGTTCCGGGACAGGGATAATCGGGGAGCTGTTTTTT

clone size: -
J gene: TRBJ2-5
V gene: TRBV7-2
D gene: -
CDR3 protein: CASSSGLQTQYF
CDR3 DNA: TGTGCCAGCAGCTCCGGACTGCAGACCCAGTACTTC